This TCR beta chain was identified in a study of T cell changes during pregnancy in multiple sclerosis. This CDR3 contains 15 residues. In germline, CDR1 is SEHNR, CDR2 FQNEAQ (reference sequence). The V gene lost 5 bases and the J gene lost 6 bases, with 17 bases spanning the gap. Produced via immunoSEQ multiplex PCR; TCRdb's table is partial and in-frame only. The sample shows 46,000 or so clones, roughly 93% of them seen only once. This receptor was taken from a female donor with multiple sclerosis, enrolled in a pregnancy study. Sequences were derived from CD8+ T cells from peripheral blood mononuclear cells, sampled after pregnancy. V gene TRBV7-9 combines with J gene TRBJ2-1; weak D call: TRBD2 (5 bases). CDR3 DNA sequence: TGTGCCAGCAGCCCCCGGGGAGACCCGAGCAATGAGCAGTTCTTC. Protein sequence: CASSPRGDPSNEQFF.